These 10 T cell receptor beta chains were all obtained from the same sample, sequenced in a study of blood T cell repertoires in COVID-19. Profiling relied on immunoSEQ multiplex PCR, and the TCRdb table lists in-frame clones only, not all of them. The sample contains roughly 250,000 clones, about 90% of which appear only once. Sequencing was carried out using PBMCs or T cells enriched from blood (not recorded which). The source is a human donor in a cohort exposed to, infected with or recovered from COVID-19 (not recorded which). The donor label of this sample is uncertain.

The CDR3 region is CASTGEATNEKLFF. The CDR3 region has the DNA TGCGCCAGCACAGGCGAAGCAACTAATGAAAAACTGTTTTTT. The rearrangement links TRBV4-1 to TRBJ1-4; no reliable D call. CDR1 and CDR2 (germline): MGHRA, YSYEKL. V was shortened by 7 bases and J by 0 bases, with 9 bases between the two germline ends. The CDR3 totals 14 residues.

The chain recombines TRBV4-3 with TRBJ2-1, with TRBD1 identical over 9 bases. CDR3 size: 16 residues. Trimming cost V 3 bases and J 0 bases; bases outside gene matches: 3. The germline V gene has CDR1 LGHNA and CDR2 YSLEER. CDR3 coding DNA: TGCGCCAGCAGCCAGGACAGGGGACGCTCCTACAATGAGCAGTTCTTC. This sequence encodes CASSQDRGRSYNEQFF.

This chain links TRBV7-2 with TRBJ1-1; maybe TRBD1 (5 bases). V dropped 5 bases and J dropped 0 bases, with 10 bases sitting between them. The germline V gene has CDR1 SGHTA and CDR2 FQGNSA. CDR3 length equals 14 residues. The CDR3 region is CASSARQMNTEAFF. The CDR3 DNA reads TGTGCCAGCAGCGCCCGACAGATGAACACTGAAGCTTTCTTT.

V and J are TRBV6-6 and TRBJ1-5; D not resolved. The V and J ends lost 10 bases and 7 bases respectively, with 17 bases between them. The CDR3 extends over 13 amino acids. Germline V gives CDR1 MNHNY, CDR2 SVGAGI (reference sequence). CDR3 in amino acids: CAIRGGTRQPQHF. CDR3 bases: TGTGCCATCCGAGGCGGTACGCGGCAGCCCCAGCATTTT.

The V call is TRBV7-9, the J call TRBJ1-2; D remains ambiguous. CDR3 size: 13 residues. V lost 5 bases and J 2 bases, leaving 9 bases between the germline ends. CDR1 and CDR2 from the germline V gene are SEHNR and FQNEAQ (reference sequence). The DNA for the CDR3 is TGTGCCAGCAGCCGGCCGCGGAACTATGGCTACACCTTC. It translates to CASSRPRNYGYTF.

CDR3 sequence: CASSYSTGEREAFF. In nucleotides, the CDR3 is TGTGCCAGCAGTTACTCGACGGGGGAGAGGGAAGCTTTCTTT. This chain uses TRBV6-5 with TRBJ1-1; possibly TRBD1 for D (5 bases). The CDR3 extends over 14 amino acids. V dropped 0 bases and J dropped 8 bases, with 13 bases sitting between them. Germline V gene sequence: CDR1 MNHEY, CDR2 SVGAGI.

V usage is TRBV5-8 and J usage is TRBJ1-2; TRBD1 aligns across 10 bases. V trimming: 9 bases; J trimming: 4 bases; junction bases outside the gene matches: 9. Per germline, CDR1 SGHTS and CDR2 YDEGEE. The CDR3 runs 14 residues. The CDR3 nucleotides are TGTGCCAACCTCCGGGACAGGGGATTCTATGGCTACACCTTC. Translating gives CANLRDRGFYGYTF.

The CDR3 DNA reads as TGTGCCAGCAGCTTATCACCCGGGACAGGGGTCGGAGCTTTCTTT. This codes for CASSLSPGTGVGAFF. This sequence joins TRBV7-2 and TRBJ1-1; 10 positions match TRBD1. Germline lookup yields CDR1 SGHTA and CDR2 FQGNSA. V trimming: 2 bases; J trimming: 10 bases; junction bases outside the gene matches: 10. This CDR3 contains 15 residues. Based on the CDR3 plus reference TRBV7-2 and TRBJ1-1, the full variable domain is GAGVSQSPSNKVTEKGKDVELRCDPISGHTALYWYRQSLGQGLEFLIYFQGNSAPDKSGLPSDRFSAERTGGSVSTLTIQRTQQEDSAVYLCASSLSPGTGVGAFFGQGTRLTVV.

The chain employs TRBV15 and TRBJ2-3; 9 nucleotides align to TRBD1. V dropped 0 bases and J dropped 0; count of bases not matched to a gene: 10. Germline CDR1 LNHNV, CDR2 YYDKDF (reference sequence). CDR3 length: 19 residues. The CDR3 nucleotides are TGTGCCACCAGCAGAGATTTGCCGTGGGACAGGGAAAGCACAGATACGCAGTATTTT. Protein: CATSRDLPWDRESTDTQYF.

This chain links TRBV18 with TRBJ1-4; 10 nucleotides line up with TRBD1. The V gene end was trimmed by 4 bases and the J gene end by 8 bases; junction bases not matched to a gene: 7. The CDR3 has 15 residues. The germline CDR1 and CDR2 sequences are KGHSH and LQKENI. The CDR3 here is CASSRTGTGEEKLFF. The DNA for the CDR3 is TGTGCCAGCTCACGAACTGGGACAGGGGAGGAAAAACTGTTTTTT. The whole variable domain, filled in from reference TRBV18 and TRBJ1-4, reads NAGVMQNPRHLVRRRGQEARLRCSPMKGHSHVYWYRQLPEEGLKFMVYLQKENIIDESGMPKERFSAEFPKEGPSILRIQQVVRGDSAAYFCASSRTGTGEEKLFFGSGTQLSVL.